Listed below are T cell receptor beta chains from one sample, sequenced in a study of shared clonotypes between healthy human individuals. The table came from immunoSEQ multiplex PCR; TCRdb's copy has only in-frame clones and leaves some out. The sample has about 2.3 million clones, over 90% seen once; the top ten hold about 0.41%. The source material was naive CD4+ T cells from PBMCs. Receptors originate from a man between 18 and 35 years old in good health. Some clones in this sample may be carry-over from other donors' samples. The CDR3 runs from the conserved cysteine through the conserved F or W. A D gene is named only where the DNA matches it firmly. Size is omitted from some rows. Given values are once, few, many or a class for expanded clones.

TRBV5-1	TRBJ1-4	NA	TRBD1	CASSLGIGTGTPNEKLFF
TRBV2	TRBJ2-5	NA	NA	CASSEVASGTGHKTQYF
TRBV7-9	TRBJ1-2	NA	TRBD1	CASSLGTGGGYTF
TRBV7-2	TRBJ1-1	NA	NA	CASSSRTEKDTEAFF
TRBV5-6	TRBJ1-2	NA	NA	CASSLAQAGYGYTF
TRBV9	TRBJ2-5	NA	TRBD1	CASSVGPGQGEETQYF
TRBV11-2	TRBJ1-4	NA	NA	CASSFFRVNNEKLFF
TRBV27	TRBJ2-7	NA	NA	CASIKRPDLSIYEQYF
TRBV15	TRBJ2-3	NA	NA	CATSRGRDTDTQYF
TRBV4-2	TRBJ2-3	NA	NA	CASSQDRRQANTDTQYF
TRBV5-4	TRBJ2-7	NA	TRBD2	CASSPGTSTSTYEQYF
TRBV14	TRBJ2-1	once	TRBD1	CASSHHDRANEQFF
TRBV28	TRBJ2-1	NA	TRBD2	CASSFSTSGTNEQFF
TRBV6-5	TRBJ1-3	NA	NA	CATRRGKGNTIYF
TRBV11-3	TRBJ2-5	NA	NA	CASSFSYEETQYF
TRBV28	TRBJ2-7	NA	NA	CASSDSGRVYEQYF
TRBV2	TRBJ1-4	NA	TRBD1	CASAPQGVREKLFF
TRBV28	TRBJ2-3	NA	NA	CASSLNPGNTDTQYF
TRBV5-1	TRBJ2-1	NA	TRBD2	CASSVGLAGANEQFF
TRBV5-1	TRBJ2-7	NA	TRBD2	CASSWGAGEAYEQYF
TRBV19	TRBJ1-1	NA	NA	CASSILGRGNTEAFF
TRBV19	TRBJ2-7	NA	NA	CASSIGGTASYEQYF
TRBV19	TRBJ1-1	NA	TRBD1	CASSIHNRGIMNTEAFF
TRBV7-3	TRBJ2-3	NA	TRBD2	CASSRSGRATDTQYF
TRBV29-1	TRBJ2-7	NA	TRBD2	CSVDWGSSGRGEQYF
TRBV19	TRBJ2-7	NA	NA	CASSLKTGYEQYF
TRBV10-3	TRBJ1-3	NA	NA	CAISGTDGNTIYF
TRBV6-1	TRBJ1-5	NA	NA	CASSGGYSNQPQHF
TRBV4-2	TRBJ2-7	NA	NA	CASSQFDEKAYEQYF
TRBV7-2	TRBJ2-5	NA	NA	CASSPSWYQETQYF
TRBV9	TRBJ1-4	NA	NA	CASSVDGRSATNEKLFF
TRBV7-9	TRBJ2-5	NA	NA	CASSFPSGRVGGETQYF
TRBV7-9	TRBJ2-7	once	TRBD2	CASSLGLAGEVYEEQYF
TRBV28	TRBJ2-1	NA	TRBD1	CASTSGTGIDEQFF
TRBV19	TRBJ1-4	NA	TRBD1	CASSQGQGGNEKLFF
TRBV28	TRBJ1-3	NA	NA	CASAAPGPGNTIYF
TRBV5-1	TRBJ2-5	NA	NA	CASSWGYQETQYF
TRBV27	TRBJ2-3	NA	NA	CASSFSGLDTDTQYF
TRBV7-9	TRBJ2-1	NA	NA	CASSSKLRDEQFF
TRBV28	TRBJ2-4	NA	TRBD2	CASSFSGRGQNIQYF
TRBV5-4	TRBJ2-3	NA	NA	CASSVPESDTQYF
TRBV28	TRBJ2-3	NA	TRBD2	CASSHLAGGADTQYF
TRBV6-5	TRBJ2-5	NA	NA	CASISPGGGETQYF
TRBV19	TRBJ1-2	NA	NA	CASSIGGATHGYTF
TRBV28	TRBJ2-1	NA	NA	CASSLGGRETEQFF
TRBV6-1	TRBJ2-5	NA	NA	CASRADRGYVETQYF
TRBV27	TRBJ1-1	once	NA	CASSLRRESEAFF
TRBV28	TRBJ1-5	NA	TRBD1	CASFEGTGPLYSNQPQHF
TRBV6-4	TRBJ2-1	NA	NA	CASSDRTTWGYNEQFF
TRBV29-1	TRBJ2-2	NA	NA	CSASPTGNTGELFF